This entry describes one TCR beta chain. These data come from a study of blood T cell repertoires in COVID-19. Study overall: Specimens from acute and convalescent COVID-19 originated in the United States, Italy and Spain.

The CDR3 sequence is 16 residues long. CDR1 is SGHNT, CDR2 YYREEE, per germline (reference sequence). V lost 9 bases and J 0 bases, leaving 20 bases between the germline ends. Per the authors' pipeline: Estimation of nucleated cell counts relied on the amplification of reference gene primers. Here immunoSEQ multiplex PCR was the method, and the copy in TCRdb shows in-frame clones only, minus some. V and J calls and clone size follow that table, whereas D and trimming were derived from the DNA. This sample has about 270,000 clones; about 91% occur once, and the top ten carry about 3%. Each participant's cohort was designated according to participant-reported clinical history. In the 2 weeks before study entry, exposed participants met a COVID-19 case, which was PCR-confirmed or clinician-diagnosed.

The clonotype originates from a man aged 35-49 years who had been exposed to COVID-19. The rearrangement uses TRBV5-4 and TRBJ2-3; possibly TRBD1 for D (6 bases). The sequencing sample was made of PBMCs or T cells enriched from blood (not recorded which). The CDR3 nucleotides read TGTGCCACCACCTGGACAGATCACCGTAGCACAGATACGCAGTATTTT. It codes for CATTWTDHRSTDTQYF.